This TCR beta chain was sequenced in a study of T cells in Graves' hyperthyroidism and ophthalmopathy. Study-wide findings and caveats: Model-based prediction identified ophthalmopathy a median about 6 months prior to its onset.

Amplified regions were TCR beta CDR3 sequences from RNA transcripts. HTBI primers were the set used in a first-round RT-PCR of the TCR CDR3. MiXCR was run by TCRdb on the multiplex PCR reads, yielding one entry per CDR3 protein. The sample shows about 600,000 distinct CDR3 sequences, 13% to 15% of them seen only once. This clonotype was counted between two and nine times. Its cognate antigen is unknown. This TCR derives from a woman under 30 with Graves' ophthalmopathy. Sequenced sample: blood.

In nucleotides, the CDR3 is TGCGCCAGCAGCCAAGATGAAGCGGGAGGGAACTATGGCTACACCTTC. It codes for CASSQDEAGGNYGYTF. The gene calls are TRBV4-1 and TRBJ1-2, with D unclear. V was trimmed by 0 bases and J by 2 bases, leaving 13 bases between them. Germline V gene data show CDR1 as MGHRA and CDR2 as YSYEKL. The CDR3 consists of 16 residues.